This TCR beta chain derives from a study of STAT5B mutations in CD4+ large granular lymphocyte leukemia. The CDR3 extends over 16 amino acids. The trim removed 5 bases at V and 5 bases at J, leaving 12 bases unmatched. The V gene's germline CDR1 is SEHNR and CDR2 FQNEAQ (reference sequence). In the source study's methods: Lowest detectable productive clonotype frequency was 2.59 x 10-5. TCRdb keeps only in-frame clones here, not all; method: immunoSEQ multiplex PCR. That table gives V, J and clone size, and the DNA gave D and trimming. Found here are fewer than 35,000 clones, 69% of them singletons; the top ten hold approximately 2.7%. Points on this clone: Its antigen is as yet unknown.

General study findings and limits: TRBV06-family usage was enriched in top patient clones (8/27) versus controls (2/35). No patients shared main leukemic clonotypes, though less than 30% appeared at low frequency elsewhere. The CD4+ versus CD8+ T-LGLL clonality difference may reflect limited sample size.

Sequenced sample: CD4+ T cells from blood buffy coats. This sequence was found in a human donor in good health. The rearrangement uses TRBV7-9 and TRBJ2-5; TRBD1 matches 9 bases. The CDR3: CASSPPWRQGVETQYF. Here the CDR3 DNA reads TGTGCCAGCAGCCCACCATGGAGACAGGGGGTGGAGACCCAGTACTTC.